The 26 T cell receptor beta chains presented below share a single source sample, sequenced in a study of blood T cells in healthy people across ages. A second about 6 to 12 cycle PCR used barcoded and J-beta primers. TCRdb used MiXCR to reprocess the 5' RACE reads, holding one entry per CDR3 protein. This sample has more than 900,000 distinct CDR3 sequences; just under 30% occur once, and the top ten carry about 10%. These data were also filed under a second study, of T cells of mothers and their children.

Sample: blood. The receptors originated from a woman between 35 and 50 years old in good health.

V gene TRBV2 combines with J gene TRBJ1-1; possibly TRBD1 for D (6 bases). Trimming shortened V by 3 bases and J by 7 bases, and 18 bases separated the two germline ends. Looked up from germline, CDR1 is SNHLY and CDR2 is FYNNEI. This CDR3 is 15 amino acids long. DNA for the CDR3: TGTGCCAGCAGTGAGGAACAGGGTAGAACCGGTGAAGCTTTCTTT. The encoded protein is CASSEEQGRTGEAFF. The full variable domain, in which reference TRBV2 and TRBJ1-1 provide the parts outside the CDR3, is EPEVTQTPSHQVTQMGQEVILRCVPISNHLYFYWYRQILGQKVEFLVSFYNNEISEKSEIFDDQFSVERPDGSNFTLKIRSTKLEDSAMYFCASSEEQGRTGEAFFGQGTRLTVV.

The chain is built from TRBV7-2 and TRBJ2-5, with 10 positions matching TRBD1. Trimming removed 1 base from V and 13 bases from J; junction bases left unmatched: 18. Germline CDR1 reads SGHTA; CDR2 reads FQGNSA. CDR3 length: 17 residues. CDR3 in amino acids: CASSLGTGGARTNPPYF. The CDR3 DNA is TGTGCCAGCAGCTTAGGGACAGGGGGGGCCCGAACCAACCCTCCGTACTTC. The whole variable domain, filled in from reference TRBV7-2 and TRBJ2-5, reads GAGVSQSPSNKVTEKGKDVELRCDPISGHTALYWYRQSLGQGLEFLIYFQGNSAPDKSGLPSDRFSAERTGGSVSTLTIQRTQQEDSAVYLCASSLGTGGARTNPPYFGPGTRLLVL.

The table lists this clonotype with a few counts. The DNA of the CDR3 is TGCGCCAGCAGTGATACAGATATTAGCTCTGGGGCCAACGTCCTGACTTTC. Protein product: CASSDTDISSGANVLTF. The J gene is TRBJ2-6, the V gene TRBV10-1; D ambiguous. Trimming left V 3 bases short and J 0 bases short, with 12 bases between. Germline CDR1 WNHNN, CDR2 SYGVQD (reference sequence). The CDR3 has 17 amino acids.

This clonotype was found many times. The CDR3 is CASSHWDRANSNYGYTF. For the CDR3, the DNA is TGTGCCAGCAGCCATTGGGACAGGGCAAACTCTAACTATGGCTACACCTTC. The V call is TRBV3-1, the J call TRBJ1-2, with TRBD1 matching 9 bases. Germline V gene sequence: CDR1 LGHDT, CDR2 YNNKEL (reference sequence). The CDR3 is 17 residues long. V was clipped by 3 bases and J by 0 bases; unmatched bases: 8.

The chain has TRBV20-1 and TRBJ2-3, with TRBD1 matching 11 bases. The CDR3 contains 16 residues. V shed 6 bases and J 2 bases; nucleotides not matched to a gene: 10. Germline CDR1 reads DFQATT; CDR2 reads SNEGSKA (reference sequence). The CDR3 region is CSAPIRDRGFTDTQYF. The CDR3 DNA reads as TGCAGTGCCCCAATCCGGGACAGGGGGTTCACAGATACGCAGTATTTT.

This clonotype was observed at least ten times. The CDR3 DNA follows: TGCAGTGCTGGGACTAGCAATTACGAGCAGTACTTC. Translated: CSAGTSNYEQYF. The gene calls are TRBV20-1 and TRBJ2-7; 9 bases map to TRBD2. The CDR3 totals 12 residues. J lost 4 bases, V lost 5 bases, and 3 bases had no gene match. CDR1 DFQATT and CDR2 SNEGSKA come from the germline V gene (reference sequence).

Only a few counts were recorded for this clonotype. V usage is TRBV19 and J usage is TRBJ2-5; 9 bases line up with TRBD1. CDR3 length equals 17 residues. Trimming took 3 bases from V and 5 from J; bases not matched to a gene: 13. Germline CDR1 is LNHDA and CDR2 is SQIVND (reference sequence). The CDR3 DNA follows: TGTGCCAGTAGTATTGTTGGACAGGGGAAAGACGGGGAGACCCAGTACTTC. It is translated as CASSIVGQGKDGETQYF.

The V and J genes are TRBV28 and TRBJ1-5; D is ambiguous. CDR3 length: 15 amino acids. The germline V gene has CDR1 MDHEN and CDR2 SYDVKM. V gave up 6 bases and J gave up 3 bases, with 15 bases separating them. CDR3 DNA: TGTGCCAGCAGCCCGGCGGTTGGGGTCAATCAGCCCCAGCATTTT. Protein sequence: CASSPAVGVNQPQHF.

In DNA form, the CDR3 reads TGTGCCAGCAGTTTTGGGGGGGGAGGAAATTCACCCCTCCACTTT. Protein: CASSFGGGGNSPLHF. V is TRBV12-3 or TRBV12-4 and J is TRBJ1-6; D possibly corresponds to TRBD1 (5 bases). V lost 3 bases and J 7 bases, leaving 13 bases between the germline ends. The CDR3 contains 15 residues.

This clonotype was counted many times. Here the CDR3 reads CASMGVGRRQYF. DNA of the CDR3: TGTGCCAGCATGGGGGTGGGGAGAAGGCAGTACTTC. The V and J genes are TRBV28 and TRBJ2-5; D possibly matches TRBD1 or TRBD2 (5 bases each). Germline V lookup: CDR1 MDHEN, CDR2 SYDVKM. The CDR3 extends over 12 amino acids. The V end was cut by 7 bases, the J end by 11 bases, with 17 bases between.

This chain joins TRBV29-1 and TRBJ2-1; D possibly uses TRBD1 or TRBD2 (5 bases each). Germline V gene data show CDR1 as SQVTM and CDR2 as ANQGSEA. This CDR3 is built from 13 residues. Trimming removed 7 bases from V and 7 bases from J, with 17 bases in between. CDR3 sequence: CSAARGGLNEQFF. The CDR3 DNA follows: TGCAGCGCAGCCCGTGGGGGATTGAATGAGCAGTTCTTC.

The rearrangement uses TRBV6-2 or TRBV6-3 and TRBJ1-2; D remains ambiguous. The CDR3 runs 11 residues. Trimming stripped 6 bases from V and 8 bases from J, with 10 bases between. In germline, CDR1 is MNHEY, CDR2 SVGEGT. CDR3 in amino acids: CASSQVNGYTF. The CDR3 coding sequence is TGTGCCAGCAGCCAAGTGAACGGCTACACCTTC.

This chain joins TRBV29-1 and TRBJ1-2, with a tentative D call TRBD1 (5 bases). Trimming took 3 bases from V and 4 from J, leaving 15 bases between them. CDR3 length: 14 amino acids. From germline, CDR1 is SQVTM and CDR2 ANQGSEA. In nucleotides, the CDR3 is TGCAGCGTTGACTTGACAGAGACTATCTATGGCTACACCTTC. This gives the protein CSVDLTETIYGYTF.

The chain is built from TRBV7-3 and TRBJ2-3; 11 nucleotides match TRBD2. Germline-derived CDR1 and CDR2 are SGHTA and FQGTGA. There are 15 residues in the CDR3. V dropped 6 bases and J dropped 2; count of bases not matched to a gene: 4. The CDR3 loop reads CASSLAGGFTDTQYF. The DNA of the CDR3 is TGTGCCAGCAGTCTAGCGGGGGGATTCACAGATACGCAGTATTTT.

The gene calls are TRBV7-2 and TRBJ2-5; D is uncertain. Germline loops: CDR1 SGHTA, CDR2 FQGNSA. The CDR3 is made up of 14 amino acids. Deletions cut 1 base from V and 10 bases from J, with 16 bases between. The CDR3 nucleotides read TGTGCCAGCAGCTTAGAGACCCTCCAAGAGGTCCAGTACTTC. Amino acid sequence: CASSLETLQEVQYF.

The table lists this clonotype with many counts. The V gene is TRBV5-1, the J gene TRBJ2-6, with 7 bases that match TRBD1. Germline lookup yields CDR1 SGHRS and CDR2 YFSETQ. The V segment lost 0 bases and the J segment 3 bases; nucleotides outside the gene matches: 3. This CDR3 is 16 amino acids long. The CDR3 region is CASSLEGAGGANVLTF. For the CDR3, the DNA is TGCGCCAGCAGCTTGGAGGGGGCCGGTGGGGCCAACGTCCTGACTTTC.

The table lists this clonotype with many counts. The chain couples TRBV6-6 to TRBJ2-7; TRBD2 aligns across 11 bases. This CDR3 is 15 amino acids long. Per the germline V gene, CDR1 is MNHNY and CDR2 is SVGAGI (reference sequence). V was clipped by 6 bases and J by 5 bases; unmatched bases: 9. The CDR3 loop is CASRSTSGGGDEQYF. CDR3 sequence (DNA): TGTGCCAGCAGGAGCACTAGCGGGGGTGGCGACGAGCAGTACTTC.

This clonotype was picked up many times. The V and J genes are TRBV20-1 and TRBJ2-7, with a tentative D call TRBD1 (6 bases). CDR1 DFQATT and CDR2 SNEGSKA come from the germline V gene (reference sequence). The V gene lost 3 bases and the J gene lost 0 bases, with 15 bases spanning the gap. The CDR3 loop spans 15 amino acids. The CDR3 here is CSASNRALSSYEQYF. CDR3 DNA: TGCAGTGCTAGCAACAGGGCCCTCAGCTCCTACGAGCAGTACTTC.

The chain has TRBV29-1 and TRBJ2-3, with D hard to call. With 4 bases removed from V and 0 bases from J, the gap between germline ends came to 11 bases. Germline CDR1 SQVTM, CDR2 ANQGSEA. The CDR3 covers 14 residues. CDR3 sequence: CSVGDGGSTDTQYF. The CDR3, as DNA: TGCAGCGTTGGAGACGGCGGTAGCACAGATACGCAGTATTTT.

This clonotype came up many times. The chain is built from TRBV9 and TRBJ2-1; TRBD1 aligns across 9 bases. V lost 5 bases to trimming and J lost 6 bases; unmatched junction nucleotides: 15. This CDR3 has 17 residues. Looked up from germline, CDR1 is SGDLS and CDR2 is YYNGEE. Written as DNA, the CDR3 is TGTGCCAGCAGTGAATCCCCCCGGGACAGGGTCGCCAATGAGCAGTTCTTC. Translation gives CASSESPRDRVANEQFF.

The CDR3 loop is CASRGVAGTPFSNEQFF. CDR3 coding DNA: TGTGCCAGCCGGGGGGTTGCCGGGACGCCTTTTAGCAATGAGCAGTTCTTC. This chain links TRBV19 with TRBJ2-1, with 7 bases that match TRBD2. V shed 9 bases, J shed 6 bases, and the junction held 20 bases outside the gene matches. CDR1 and CDR2 from the germline V gene are LNHDA and SQIVND (reference sequence). The CDR3 contains 17 residues.

To note about this clonotype: Its ends do not fully match the called genes, so a read error is possible. The chain employs TRBV15 and TRBJ1-4; TRBD1 matches at 9 bases. CDR3 length: 16 amino acids. Germline CDR1 LNHNV, CDR2 YYDKDF (reference sequence). In nucleotides, the CDR3 is TGTGCCACCAGCAGAGATCGGGACAGGGTTAATGAGAAACTGTTTTTT. This sequence encodes CATSRDRDRVNEKLFF.

This clonotype was detected a few times. One end of the junction varies from germline; a read error may be responsible. The chain's CDR3 is CVSSPRGQGGETQYF. As DNA, the CDR3 is TGTGTCAGCTCACCGAGGGGGCAGGGAGGAGAGACCCAGTACTTC. This chain uses TRBV18 with TRBJ2-5; a possible D gene is TRBD1 (7 bases). The CDR3 has 15 residues. Germline V lookup: CDR1 KGHSH, CDR2 LQKENI.

The J gene is TRBJ2-5, the V gene TRBV12-3 or TRBV12-4; a weak D match, TRBD1 (6 bases). The J call may be wrong; the DNA end is better matched by TRBJ2-7. The CDR3 spans 12 residues. The CDR3 DNA reads as TGTGCATCACAGGGCTTACTCTACGAGCAGTACTTC. It codes for CASQGLLYEQYF.

This clonotype was observed a handful of times. The chain is built from TRBV30 and TRBJ2-7, with no clear D. The V end lost 2 bases, the J end lost 5 bases, and 7 bases lay between the germline ends. The germline CDR1 and CDR2 sequences are GTSNPN and SVGIG (reference sequence). CDR3 size: 11 residues. The CDR3, as DNA: TGTGCCTGGAGTCCCCTAGACGAGCAGTACTTC. Translating gives CAWSPLDEQYF.

A few counts support this clonotype. The chain recombines TRBV14 with TRBJ1-2; D unresolved. CDR1 is SGHDN and CDR2 is FVKESK in the germline V gene. Trimming left V 1 base short and J 3 bases short, with 12 bases between. CDR3 length equals 15 residues. The CDR3 sequence is CASSQVDTAHYGYTF. CDR3 in DNA: TGTGCCAGCAGCCAAGTAGACACCGCTCACTATGGCTACACCTTC.